Presented here are 25 T cell receptor beta chains from one specimen sequenced in a study of shared clonotypes between healthy human individuals. The table came from immunoSEQ multiplex PCR; TCRdb's copy has only in-frame clones and leaves some out. The table includes about 180,000 clones, 90% to 95% detected once. Input material: naive CD4+ T cells sorted from blood. Subset denoted: CD45RA+ positively selected. These receptors were taken from a woman aged 25 to 39 in good health.

V gene TRBV19 combines with J gene TRBJ2-1, with D perhaps TRBD1 (6 bases). CDR1 and CDR2 from the germline V gene are LNHDA and SQIVND (reference sequence). The CDR3 consists of 12 residues. V gave up 6 bases and J gave up 13 bases, with 16 bases separating them. The CDR3 sequence: CASSQGNRVQFF. CDR3 DNA sequence: TGTGCCAGTAGCCAAGGGAACAGGGTTCAGTTCTTC.

CDR3 DNA: TGTGCCAGCAGCGGGAGGACTTCTCCCTACGAGCAGTACTTC. Encoded protein: CASSGRTSPYEQYF. The rearrangement links TRBV5-8 to TRBJ2-7, with a possible D match to TRBD2 (6 bases). Germline assignment: CDR1 SGHTS and CDR2 YDEGEE. Trimming left V 4 bases short and J 2 bases short, with 13 bases between. This CDR3 has 14 amino acids.

The J gene is TRBJ2-5, the V gene TRBV7-6; TRBD1 aligns across 8 bases. The J call may be faulty, since TRBJ2-7 better matches the DNA end. CDR3 length equals 14 residues. CDR1 is SGHVS, CDR2 FNYEAQ, per germline. In DNA form, the CDR3 reads TGTGCCAGCAGCTTAGAGACAGGGGCGCTCGAGCAGTACTTC. Its translation: CASSLETGALEQYF.

In nucleotides, the CDR3 is TGTGCCAGCAGTACCTTGGCCGAAAGAAACAATCAGCCCCAGCATTTT. Translated: CASSTLAERNNQPQHF. The J gene is TRBJ1-5, the V gene TRBV28; D gene uncertain. This CDR3 spans 16 amino acids. Germline V gene lookup returns CDR1 MDHEN and CDR2 SYDVKM. Between the trimmed V and J ends, which lost 5 bases and 3 bases, there was a span of 17 bases.

In regard to this clone: One end of the junction varies from germline; a read error may be responsible. The V and J genes are TRBV6-5 and TRBJ2-7; D might be TRBD2 (6 bases). The CDR3 length is 15 residues. From germline, CDR1 is MNHEY and CDR2 SVGAGI. This chain's CDR3 is CASSNSEGRQGEQYF. The DNA of the CDR3 is TGTGCCAGCAGTAACTCGGAGGGCCGGCAGGGCGAGCAGTACTTC.

The chain joins TRBV27 to TRBJ2-2, with 8 positions matching TRBD1. Looked up from germline, CDR1 is MNHEY and CDR2 is SMNVEV (reference sequence). J lost 3 bases, V lost 3 bases, and 18 bases had no gene match. The CDR3 extends over 20 amino acids. In nucleotides, the CDR3 is TGTGCCAGCAGTTTCGTCAGAAGGAGACCGGACAGGGAGTACACCGGGGAGCTGTTTTTT. Residues: CASSFVRRRPDREYTGELFF.

The chain combines TRBV2 with TRBJ1-5; TRBD1 aligns across 7 bases. V trimming: 8 bases; J trimming: 3 bases; junction bases outside the gene matches: 10. The CDR3 extends over 15 amino acids. In germline, CDR1 is SNHLY, CDR2 FYNNEI. This CDR3 is CASGGATGSNQPQHF. CDR3 DNA sequence: TGTGCCAGCGGAGGGGCGACAGGGTCCAATCAGCCCCAGCATTTT.

The gene calls are TRBV28 and TRBJ2-2; 8 bases fit TRBD2. The CDR3 is made up of 15 amino acids. With 7 bases clipped from V and 2 bases from J, the junction kept 6 bases outside the gene matches. The germline CDR1 and CDR2 sequences are MDHEN and SYDVKM. CDR3 in amino acids: CASKNSGGNTGELFF. Here the CDR3 DNA reads TGTGCCAGCAAGAACAGCGGGGGTAACACCGGGGAGCTGTTTTTT. The variable domain in full, with the rest retrieved from reference TRBV28 and TRBJ2-2, is DVKVTQSSRYLVKRTGEKVFLECVQDMDHENMFWYRQDPGLGLRLIYFSYDVKMKEKGDIPEGYSVSREKKERFSLILESASTNQTSMYLCASKNSGGNTGELFFGEGSRLTVL.

As concerns this clone: A read error may account for a junction end that differs from germline. The rearrangement uses TRBV5-1 and TRBJ2-7; TRBD2 matches at 8 bases. The germline gives CDR1 SGHRS, CDR2 YFSETQ. This CDR3 contains 15 residues. CDR3 sequence reads: CVSSLQPAGAYEQYF. Written as DNA, the CDR3 is TGCGTCAGCAGCTTGCAGCCAGCGGGAGCCTACGAGCAGTACTTC.

The chain joins TRBV10-3 to TRBJ2-7, with 9 positions matching TRBD1. The germline gives CDR1 ENHRY, CDR2 SYGVKD. V dropped 3 bases and J dropped 9; count of bases not matched to a gene: 12. The CDR3 consists of 15 residues. The CDR3, as DNA: TGTGCCATCAGTGATTTGTCGGCGGGACAGGGTTTGCAGTACTTC. It is translated as CAISDLSAGQGLQYF.

This chain connects TRBV10-3 to TRBJ2-7; TRBD1 might be the D (6 bases). Trimming shortened V by 6 bases and J by 0 bases, and 15 bases separated the two germline ends. Germline V lookup: CDR1 ENHRY, CDR2 SYGVKD. CDR3 length: 15 amino acids. Here the CDR3 DNA reads TGTGCCATCAGGATGACTGGACAGCACTCCTACGAGCAGTACTTC. This gives the protein CAIRMTGQHSYEQYF.

The chain combines TRBV6-4 with TRBJ2-1; no clear D gene. Germline V gene sequence: CDR1 MRHNA, CDR2 SNTAGT. The CDR3 length is 14 residues. The ends were cut back, 3 bases at V and 3 bases at J, with 9 bases in the middle. The CDR3 loop reads CASSEHAVYNEQFF. The CDR3 region has the DNA TGTGCCAGCAGTGAACACGCAGTCTACAATGAGCAGTTCTTC.

This chain connects TRBV28 to TRBJ1-3; 8 bases are a match to TRBD1. The germline CDR1 and CDR2 sequences are MDHEN and SYDVKM. After removal of 5 bases from V and 0 bases from J, the junction contained 9 bases not matched to a gene. CDR3 size: 17 residues. CDR3 region: CASSPIGQGNSGNTIYF. The DNA for the CDR3 is TGTGCCAGCAGTCCTATAGGACAGGGAAACTCTGGAAACACCATATATTTT.

In nucleotides, the CDR3 is TGTGCCAGCACCAGGCCGGGGAGATACGAGCAGTACTTC. Its protein product is CASTRPGRYEQYF. The genes are TRBV28 and TRBJ2-7; D perhaps matches TRBD2 (5 bases). The CDR3 length is 13 residues. CDR1 is MDHEN, CDR2 SYDVKM, per germline. Between the trimmed V and J ends, which lost 7 bases and 4 bases, there was a span of 14 bases.

The chain is built from TRBV5-1 and TRBJ1-2; TRBD1 matches at 7 bases. The CDR3 extends over 14 amino acids. Germline V CDR1 and CDR2: SGHRS, YFSETQ. Trimming at V came to 0 bases and at J to 8 bases, leaving 7 bases not matched to a gene. The CDR3 region has the DNA TGCGCCAGCAGCTTGGGAGGGGGCTCTATCGGCTACACCTTC. Translation: CASSLGGGSIGYTF.

The genes are TRBV7-8 and TRBJ2-5, with 7 nucleotides matching TRBD2. With the DNA end fitting TRBJ2-7 better, the J assignment may be wrong. The CDR3 sequence is 15 residues long. Germline V gene sequence: CDR1 SGHVS, CDR2 FQNEAQ. The chain's CDR3 is CASTPREATGYEQYF. Here the CDR3 DNA reads TGTGCCAGCACCCCCCGGGAGGCAACCGGCTACGAGCAGTACTTC.

Only one count was recorded for this clone. The V call is TRBV18, the J call TRBJ2-1, with TRBD2 matching 7 bases. The J segment lost 8 bases and the V segment lost 3 bases, leaving 16 bases of the junction unmatched. The CDR3 runs 17 residues. Germline lookup yields CDR1 KGHSH and CDR2 LQKENI. CDR3: CASSPLAGAGVLHEQFF. The CDR3 DNA reads as TGTGCCAGCTCACCCCTCGCCGGCGCGGGAGTTCTCCATGAGCAGTTCTTC.

The V and J genes are TRBV2 and TRBJ2-7, with TRBD1 identical over 8 bases. The CDR3 length is 13 residues. Germline-derived CDR1 and CDR2 are SNHLY and FYNNEI. J was trimmed by 9 bases and V by 7 bases; bases with no gene match: 11. The CDR3, as DNA: TGTGCCAGCAATAAGGACAGGGCCGGGTGGCAGTACTTC. Encoded protein: CASNKDRAGWQYF.

This clone was detected once. This sequence joins TRBV5-1 and TRBJ1-4, with D possibly TRBD1 on 6 matching bases. This CDR3 has 13 amino acids. Trimming left V 2 bases short and J 5 bases short, with 7 bases between. Germline V gene lookup returns CDR1 SGHRS and CDR2 YFSETQ. Here the CDR3 DNA reads TGCGCCAGCAGCTTCCAGGGGAATGAAAAACTGTTTTTT. This codes for CASSFQGNEKLFF.

The chain is built from TRBV13 and TRBJ1-6; maybe TRBD1 (5 bases). Germline-derived CDR1 and CDR2 are PRHDT and FYEKMQ (reference sequence). This CDR3 is 15 amino acids long. Trimming shortened V by 7 bases and J by 6 bases, and 16 bases separated the two germline ends. The CDR3 loop is CASTRGVALNSPLHF. CDR3 coding DNA: TGTGCCAGCACCCGGGGGGTCGCACTTAATTCACCCCTCCACTTT.

V usage is TRBV28 and J usage is TRBJ1-1, with D possibly TRBD1 on 5 matching bases. The CDR3 is 13 residues long. Germline V gene sequence: CDR1 MDHEN, CDR2 SYDVKM. With 3 bases removed from V and 0 bases from J, the gap between germline ends came to 5 bases. CDR3 in amino acids: CASSLGLNTEAFF. As DNA, the CDR3 is TGTGCCAGCAGTTTGGGGCTGAACACTGAAGCTTTCTTT.

The genes are TRBV19 and TRBJ2-7; 9 positions agree with TRBD1. This CDR3 has 15 residues. Per germline, CDR1 LNHDA and CDR2 SQIVND (reference sequence). After removal of 6 bases from V and 0 bases from J, the junction contained 6 bases not matched to a gene. The CDR3 protein is CASSDRGGSSYEQYF. The CDR3 bases are TGTGCCAGTAGCGACAGGGGGGGTAGCTCCTACGAGCAGTACTTC.

The chain joins TRBV28 to TRBJ2-1; maybe TRBD2 (6 bases). Germline V gives CDR1 MDHEN, CDR2 SYDVKM. The CDR3 loop spans 15 amino acids. V was cut by 5 bases and J by 5 bases, with 16 bases left in between. Here the CDR3 reads CASSPRGIANNEQFF. DNA of the CDR3: TGTGCCAGCAGTCCCCGGGGGATAGCGAACAATGAGCAGTTCTTC. Drawing the rest from reference TRBV28 and TRBJ2-1, the complete variable domain is DVKVTQSSRYLVKRTGEKVFLECVQDMDHENMFWYRQDPGLGLRLIYFSYDVKMKEKGDIPEGYSVSREKKERFSLILESASTNQTSMYLCASSPRGIANNEQFFGPGTRLTVL.

The rearrangement joins TRBV11-2 to TRBJ2-6; a possible D gene is TRBD1 (5 bases). CDR1 and CDR2 from the germline V gene are SGHAT and FQNNGV. The CDR3 is 15 residues long. Trimming removed 4 bases at V and 4 bases at J, with 11 bases between. The CDR3: CASSWGAPGANVLTF. CDR3 bases: TGTGCCAGCAGCTGGGGCGCCCCGGGGGCCAACGTCCTGACTTTC.

J is TRBJ2-7 and V is TRBV19, with D tentatively TRBD1 or TRBD2 (5 bases each). Germline CDR1 and CDR2: LNHDA and SQIVND (reference sequence). V shed 4 bases and J shed 4 bases, with 20 bases lying between them. The CDR3 has 16 residues. The CDR3 bases are TGTGCCAGTAGTACTCTTGGGGACGCTCCTAAATACGAGCAGTACTTC. It is translated as CASSTLGDAPKYEQYF.